These T cell receptor beta chains were read from a single sample in a study of blood T cell repertoires in COVID-19. Libraries were prepared by immunoSEQ multiplex PCR; TCRdb keeps only in-frame clonotypes and omits some of them. The sample has 150,000 to 200,000 clones, around 67% seen once. The sample comprised peripheral blood. The receptors stem from an elderly woman with acute or convalescent COVID-19. The CDR3 runs from the conserved cysteine through the conserved F or W. A D gene is named only where the DNA matches it firmly. Clone size, where shown, is once, few, many, or a class for clones that have expanded.

J gene	V gene	D gene	clone size	CDR3 DNA	CDR3 protein
TRBJ1-5	TRBV19	TRBD1	.	TGTGCCAGTAGTGGGACAGGGGGCAATCAGCCCCAGCATTTT	CASSGTGGNQPQHF
TRBJ2-7	TRBV6-5	TRBD2	few	TGTGCCAGCAGTTACGGGGGACTACAAGGCTACGAGCAGTACTTC	CASSYGGLQGYEQYF
TRBJ2-7	TRBV7-2	TRBD1	.	TGTGCCAGCAGCTTATGGGTGGGACAGGGCACCTACGAGCAGTACTTC	CASSLWVGQGTYEQYF
TRBJ2-7	TRBV4-1	.	.	TGCGCCAGCAGCTTTGGGGATGGGACTGGGTCCTACGAGCAGTACTTC	CASSFGDGTGSYEQYF
TRBJ1-5	TRBV10-2	TRBD1	few	TGCGCCACCCGACAGGGGGAAGACCAGCCCCAGCATTTT	CATRQGEDQPQHF
TRBJ1-1	TRBV27	TRBD1	.	TGTGCCAGCACCCCCGGGACAGGGGTAACTGAAGCTTTCTTT	CASTPGTGVTEAFF
TRBJ2-7	TRBV3-1/TRBV3-2	TRBD1	.	TGTGCCAGCAGCCTTTGGGGACAGGGGGCTTACGAGCAGTACTTC	CASSLWGQGAYEQYF
TRBJ2-2	TRBV7-8	TRBD2	.	TGTGCCAGCAGCTTCGCGGGAGGGCCGGCCGGGGAGCTGTTTTTT	CASSFAGGPAGELFF
TRBJ1-4	TRBV7-2	.	.	TGTGCCAGCAGCTTAACAGAGAATGAAAAACTGTTTTTT	CASSLTENEKLFF
TRBJ2-2	TRBV11-2	TRBD2	.	TGTGCCAGCAGCTCGGGGACTAGCGGGATCACCGGGGAGCTGTTTTTT	CASSSGTSGITGELFF
TRBJ1-1	TRBV5-6	.	many	TGTGCCAGCAGCTTTATAGGGAGGAACACTGAAGCTTTCTTT	CASSFIGRNTEAFF
TRBJ1-2	TRBV12-3/TRBV12-4	.	.	TGTGCCAGCAGTTTAGGGCAAGACTATGGCTACACCTTC	CASSLGQDYGYTF
TRBJ2-1	TRBV19	.	.	TGTGCCAGTAGTATTGACGAGCGCACTGAGCAGTTCTTC	CASSIDERTEQFF
TRBJ1-1	TRBV6-2/TRBV6-3	TRBD1	few	TGTGCCAGCAGTTTCGGACAGGGCCCTATGAACACTGAAGCTTTCTTT	CASSFGQGPMNTEAFF
TRBJ2-3	TRBV19	TRBD1	.	TGTGCCAGTAGTATTATTTACCAGGGGGAAGATACGCAGTATTTT	CASSIIYQGEDTQYF
TRBJ1-2	TRBV5-6	TRBD1	few	TGTGCCAGCAGCCGTCGGGACAGGGGTGGCGGCTACACCTTC	CASSRRDRGGGYTF
TRBJ1-2	TRBV11-2	.	.	TGTGCCAGCAGCCCCTCCTTAGAACCCCATGGCTACACCTTC	CASSPSLEPHGYTF
TRBJ1-3	TRBV5-5	.	.	TGTGCCAGCAGCTCCGGGGGAGAAATCGGAAACACCATATATTTT	CASSSGGEIGNTIYF
TRBJ2-7	TRBV7-8	.	.	TGTGCCAGCAGCTTAGCGTTAGCCAGGGGCTACGAGCAGTACTTC	CASSLALARGYEQYF
TRBJ1-4	TRBV7-9	.	.	TGTGCCAGCAGCTCCTACCTCGGGGGGGCTAATGAAAAACTGTTTTTT	CASSSYLGGANEKLFF
TRBJ2-7	TRBV6-5	TRBD2	few	TGTGCCAGCAGTTACTTCACTAGCGGGGTCTACGAGCAGTACTTC	CASSYFTSGVYEQYF
TRBJ2-1	TRBV10-3	.	.	TGTGCCATCGGCCCAAAGGGGGATGAGCAGTTCTTC	CAIGPKGDEQFF
TRBJ1-1	TRBV19	.	.	TGTGCCAGTAGGCTCGGACATTCGAACACTGAAGCTTTCTTT	CASRLGHSNTEAFF
TRBJ1-5	TRBV18	TRBD1	.	TGTGCCAGCTCAACCGGGACAGGGGGGGTACTTAGCAATCAGCCCCAGCATTTT	CASSTGTGGVLSNQPQHF
TRBJ2-2	TRBV7-2	.	few	TGTGCCAGCAGCCTCGCCTACAGGAAGAACACCGGGGAGCTGTTTTTT	CASSLAYRKNTGELFF
TRBJ1-2	TRBV11-2	.	.	TGTGCCAGCAGCTTGACAGGCTATGGCTACACCTTC	CASSLTGYGYTF
TRBJ1-2	TRBV10-3	.	few	TGTGCCATCAGTGAGAGAGGGCAGAGCTATGGCTACACCTTC	CAISERGQSYGYTF
TRBJ2-1	TRBV5-1	TRBD2	.	TGCGCCAGCAGCTTGGGGGCGGGAGGAGGCTACAATGAGCAGTTCTTC	CASSLGAGGGYNEQFF
TRBJ1-5	TRBV5-1	.	.	TGCGCCAGCAGCAGGGAGGGGGGAAACAATCAGCCCCAGCATTTT	CASSREGGNNQPQHF
TRBJ1-1	TRBV19	.	.	TGTGCCACCCATTCTCAGATCGCGGGCACTGAAGCTTTCTTT	CATHSQIAGTEAFF
TRBJ2-7	TRBV6-6	TRBD2	.	TGTGCCAGCGGGACTAATTCCTACGAGCAGTACTTC	CASGTNSYEQYF
TRBJ2-5	TRBV5-1	.	.	TGCGCCAGCAGCTTGGGGACAGATGAGGAGACCCAGTACTTC	CASSLGTDEETQYF
TRBJ2-2	TRBV6-5	.	once	TGTGCCTGCGGGACGAACACCGGGGAGCTGTTTTTT	CACGTNTGELFF
TRBJ1-2	TRBV24-1	TRBD1	.	TGTGCCACCAGTGAAACGACAGGGAAGGTCTATGGCTACACCTTC	CATSETTGKVYGYTF